This T cell receptor (beta chain) was identified in a study of identifying expanded T cells in peripheral blood. Whole-study results and caveats: Variance in clone template counts between roughly 2-week samples significantly increased with total template count across all healthy donors. About 1.2 clones differed between technical replicates, versus approximately 17 and 20 over time.

The protocol was immunoSEQ multiplex PCR, while the TCRdb copy is restricted to in-frame clones and leaves out a portion. The sample yields about 58,000 clones, around 86% seen once. Collection occurred without any documented infections or immune events in donors. About this clone itself: Its cognate antigen is unknown.

The CDR3 length is 14 residues. Germline V lookup: CDR1 SGHDN, CDR2 FVKESK. Trimming shortened V by 2 bases and J by 0 bases, and 8 bases separated the two germline ends. This chain joins TRBV14 and TRBJ2-7, with D possibly called TRBD1 or TRBD2 (5 bases each). The sample taken for sequencing was blood. The receptor was isolated from a person aged 18 to 75 in good health. CDR3 residues: CASSQRGASYEQYF. CDR3 in DNA: TGTGCCAGCAGCCAACGAGGGGCCTCCTACGAGCAGTACTTC.